The T cell receptor beta chain under discussion was sequenced for a study of blood T cells in healthy people across ages. Germline assignment: CDR1 MNHNS and CDR2 SASEGT. This CDR3 comprises 11 residues. The V end lost 8 bases, the J end lost 9 bases, and 14 bases lay between the germline ends. Then a second PCR, running about 7 to 11 cycles, was carried out with a sample-barcoded 5' primer and a J-beta primer mix. TCRdb reprocessed the 5' RACE reads via MiXCR and lists one record per CDR3 protein. The table lists roughly 730,000 distinct CDR3 sequences, about 61% of them singletons. The study drew donors from healthy Caucasian individuals in Russia aged about 6 to 90. Total RNA amounts of at least 5.5 micrograms were extracted per sample. Regarding this clonotype: Its antigen is not known.

Notes on the study in general: Per million T cells, TCR beta diversity dropped roughly linearly as age increased. The study found more naive CD4+ cells and higher diversity in long-lived than aged donors.

The specimen sequenced was blood. This chain uses TRBV6-1 with TRBJ2-7; possibly TRBD2 for D (6 bases). This TCR was recovered from a man in his forties or fifties in good health. Here the CDR3 DNA reads TGTGCCAGCGGGGACTGGGTTCGGCAGTACTTC. This translates into CASGDWVRQYF.